Each of the 22 T cell receptor beta chains below was sequenced from the same sample in a study of blood T cell repertoires in COVID-19. Repertoires were generated with immunoSEQ multiplex PCR, while TCRdb's copy carries only in-frame clones and drops some. This table holds some 270,000 clones, approximately 89% found once. The material sequenced was PBMCs or T cells enriched from blood (not recorded which). These receptors were obtained from a man aged 35 to 55 who had been exposed to COVID-19.

The genes are TRBV6-5 and TRBJ2-2; no clear D gene. Germline CDR1 is MNHEY and CDR2 is SVGAGI. V lost 7 bases and J lost 1, with 10 bases in between. The CDR3 spans 14 residues. The CDR3, as DNA: TGTGCCAGCAAATACGCAGGGAACACCGGGGAGCTGTTTTTT. This sequence encodes CASKYAGNTGELFF.

The chain's CDR3 is CSVFLTSDHEQFF. CDR3 sequence (DNA): TGCAGCGTTTTCCTTACTAGCGATCATGAGCAGTTCTTC. The chain employs TRBV29-1 and TRBJ2-1, with TRBD2 identical over 7 bases. J lost 8 bases, V lost 5 bases, and 9 bases had no gene match. The V gene's germline CDR1 is SQVTM and CDR2 ANQGSEA. This CDR3 has 13 residues.

The gene calls are TRBV7-9 and TRBJ2-7, with TRBD1 identical over 9 bases. There are 14 residues in the CDR3. Germline assignment: CDR1 SEHNR and CDR2 FQNEAQ (reference sequence). V shed 5 bases, J shed 4 bases, and the junction held 6 bases outside the gene matches. The CDR3 loop reads CASSATGTGYEQYF. CDR3 bases: TGTGCCAGCAGCGCGACCGGGACAGGGTACGAGCAGTACTTC.

This rearrangement joins TRBV24-1 to TRBJ1-1; unclear D gene. The CDR3 extends over 13 amino acids. Germline CDR1 KGHDR, CDR2 SFDVKD. The germline V and J ends were trimmed by 3 bases and 5 bases, with 9 bases remaining between them. CDR3 amino acids: CATSDPPGTEAFF. CDR3 in DNA: TGTGCCACCAGTGATCCGCCGGGGACTGAAGCTTTCTTT.

The chain is built from TRBV28 and TRBJ2-2; D uncertain. V dropped 6 bases and J dropped 4 bases, with 9 bases sitting between them. Germline CDR1 is MDHEN and CDR2 is SYDVKM. The CDR3 is 13 amino acids. CDR3: CASSTTFTGELFF. As DNA, the CDR3 is TGTGCCAGCAGCACAACATTCACCGGGGAGCTGTTTTTT.

The V and J genes are TRBV11-3 and TRBJ1-1; TRBD1 is a possible D gene (5 bases). V was cut by 5 bases and J by 1 base, with 8 bases left in between. Germline assignment: CDR1 SGHNT and CDR2 YENEEA. The CDR3 loop spans 13 amino acids. The CDR3 reads CASSLGGNTEAFF. In DNA, the CDR3 is TGTGCCAGCAGCCTCGGGGGGAACACTGAAGCTTTCTTT. Complete variable domain (other parts from reference TRBV11-3 and TRBJ1-1): EAGVVQSPRYKIIEKKQPVAFWCNPISGHNTLYWYLQNLGQGPELLIRYENEEAVDDSQLPKDRFSAERLKGVDSTLKIQPAELGDSAVYLCASSLGGNTEAFFGQGTRLTVV.

The CDR3 region has the DNA TGTGCCAGCAGTTTAAGTCTGGCTAGCCCGCACAATGAGCAGTTCTTC. Protein product: CASSLSLASPHNEQFF. The rearrangement links TRBV28 to TRBJ2-1; D perhaps matches TRBD2 (5 bases). CDR3 length equals 16 residues. V was clipped by 2 bases and J by 5 bases, with 16 bases between them. From germline, CDR1 is MDHEN and CDR2 SYDVKM.

This clone was counted a single time. This chain joins TRBV30 and TRBJ1-5; 10 bases line up with TRBD1. The ends lost 1 base at V and 3 bases at J; junction bases unmatched: 6. This CDR3 contains 16 residues. Germline loops: CDR1 GTSNPN, CDR2 SVGIG (reference sequence). This CDR3 reads CAWSEGQGGINQPQHF. The CDR3 bases are TGTGCCTGGAGTGAAGGACAGGGGGGGATCAATCAGCCCCAGCATTTT.

The chain employs TRBV29-1 and TRBJ1-1; D not resolved. The CDR3 is made up of 12 amino acids. Trimming removed 4 bases from V and 1 base from J, with 7 bases in between. Germline lookup yields CDR1 SQVTM and CDR2 ANQGSEA. The CDR3 protein is CSVGSRNTEAFF. In DNA form, the CDR3 reads TGCAGCGTTGGGTCCAGGAACACTGAAGCTTTCTTT.

Comment on this clone: One end of the junction varies from germline; a read error may be responsible. The rearrangement uses TRBV6-1 and TRBJ1-1; no clear D gene. CDR1 and CDR2 (germline): MNHNS, SASEGT. The CDR3 contains 13 residues. The CDR3 nucleotides read TGTGCCAGCAATGAAAGAGTTTTGACTGAAGCTTTCTTT. This sequence encodes CASNERVLTEAFF.

The V call is TRBV2, the J call TRBJ1-2, with 11 bases matching TRBD1. The CDR3 runs 13 residues. Germline CDR1 SNHLY, CDR2 FYNNEI. The J segment lost 5 bases and the V segment lost 10 bases, leaving 6 bases of the junction unmatched. This chain's CDR3 is CAKSGTGGYGYTF. In nucleotides, the CDR3 is TGTGCCAAATCCGGGACAGGGGGTTATGGCTACACCTTC.

This clone was recorded once. In nucleotides, the CDR3 is TGCGCCAGCAGCCAAGGATTCTCGGTGGGCATGAACACTGAAGCTTTCTTT. As protein: CASSQGFSVGMNTEAFF. This chain joins TRBV4-1 and TRBJ1-1; D remains ambiguous. Germline V lookup: CDR1 MGHRA, CDR2 YSYEKL. The V and J ends lost 1 base and 0 bases respectively, with 15 bases between them. The CDR3 runs 17 residues.

V is TRBV18 and J is TRBJ2-3; TRBD2 matches 10 bases. Losses at the gene ends were 3 bases for V and 4 bases for J; bases not matched to a gene: 4. This CDR3 has 15 amino acids. Germline V CDR1 and CDR2: KGHSH, LQKENI. In DNA form, the CDR3 reads TGTGCCAGCTCACCGGAGGGACTAGCGCCAGATACGCAGTATTTT. This sequence encodes CASSPEGLAPDTQYF.

This chain uses TRBV6-2 or TRBV6-3 with TRBJ2-1; TRBD2 aligns across 7 bases. The V and J ends lost 4 bases and 5 bases, in that order; junction bases with no gene match: 11. Germline values: CDR1 MNHEY, CDR2 SVGEGT. This CDR3 comprises 16 residues. The CDR3 loop reads CASSLDLQRGDNEQFF. The CDR3 DNA sequence: TGTGCCAGCAGTTTAGATCTCCAGCGGGGAGACAATGAGCAGTTCTTC.

The V gene is TRBV23-1, the J gene TRBJ2-7, with D perhaps matching TRBD2 (6 bases). TRBV23-1 is placed among ORFs of uncertain function. V gave up 10 bases and J gave up 4 bases, with 20 bases separating them. The CDR3 length is 14 residues. CDR3 sequence reads: CATTSGTESYEQYF. In DNA, the CDR3 is TGCGCCACGACTTCCGGGACTGAATCTTACGAGCAGTACTTC.

V usage is TRBV13 and J usage is TRBJ2-1, with D unresolved. The CDR3 spans 14 residues. V was pared by 6 bases and J by 0 bases, with 9 bases between. Germline-derived CDR1 and CDR2 are PRHDT and FYEKMQ (reference sequence). The CDR3 region is CASSSSSSYNEQFF. In DNA, the CDR3 is TGTGCCAGCAGTTCATCGAGCTCCTACAATGAGCAGTTCTTC.

This rearrangement joins TRBV10-3 to TRBJ2-1, with TRBD1 identical over 10 bases. This CDR3 contains 20 residues. Germline CDR1 and CDR2: ENHRY and SYGVKD. V was clipped by 2 bases and J by 8 bases; unmatched bases: 21. CDR3 sequence (DNA): TGTGCCATCAGTGAGAAATTTGCAGGGACAGGGGTATATTCTGGGGATGAGCAGTTCTTC. Translated, it gives CAISEKFAGTGVYSGDEQFF.

The genes are TRBV28 and TRBJ2-3, with D possibly being TRBD2 (5 bases). Germline CDR1 is MDHEN and CDR2 is SYDVKM. V lost 10 bases, J lost 4 bases, and 18 bases lay in between. This CDR3 comprises 14 residues. The CDR3, as DNA: TGTGCCACCCTGGGCGGTGGCGGGCCAGATACGCAGTATTTT. Protein sequence: CATLGGGGPDTQYF.

J is TRBJ2-2 and V is TRBV14; D may be TRBD1 (6 bases). V lost 1 base and J lost 3, with 9 bases in between. There are 15 residues in the CDR3. Germline CDR1 SGHDN, CDR2 FVKESK. For the CDR3, the DNA is TGTGCCAGCAGCCAAGCAGGGACATACACCGGGGAGCTGTTTTTT. It translates to CASSQAGTYTGELFF. The entire variable domain, with the rest obtained from reference TRBV14 and TRBJ2-2, is as follows: EAGVTQFPSHSVIEKGQTVTLRCDPISGHDNLYWYRRVMGKEIKFLLHFVKESKQDESGMPNNRFLAERTGGTYSTLKVQPAELEDSGVYFCASSQAGTYTGELFFGEGSRLTVL.

The chain recombines TRBV2 with TRBJ1-2; 7 nucleotides match TRBD1. The CDR3 is 12 amino acids. With 10 bases clipped from V and 3 bases from J, the junction kept 5 bases outside the gene matches. Germline V lookup: CDR1 SNHLY, CDR2 FYNNEI. The CDR3 loop is CATTGVYYGYTF. CDR3 DNA: TGTGCCACCACAGGGGTCTACTATGGCTACACCTTC. The full variable domain, rest sourced from reference TRBV2 and TRBJ1-2, is EPEVTQTPSHQVTQMGQEVILRCVPISNHLYFYWYRQILGQKVEFLVSFYNNEISEKSEIFDDQFSVERPDGSNFTLKIRSTKLEDSAMYFCATTGVYYGYTFGSGTRLTVV.

This rearrangement joins TRBV21-1 to TRBJ2-1; the table calls TRBD1, which could not be checked here. TRBV21-1 is a known pseudogene. The CDR3 length is 14 residues. CDR3 in DNA: TGTGCCAGCAGCAGGGGACAGGTTTACAATGAGCAGTTCTTC. This codes for CASSRGQVYNEQFF.

The rearrangement joins TRBV19 to TRBJ2-3; possibly TRBD2 for D (6 bases). CDR3 length: 15 residues. V was shortened by 1 base and J by 4 bases, with 12 bases between the two germline ends. CDR1 LNHDA and CDR2 SQIVND come from the germline V gene (reference sequence). DNA for the CDR3: TGTGCCAGTAGTATAGGGAGGCGGGACTCAGATACGCAGTATTTT. This gives the protein CASSIGRRDSDTQYF.